A single sample gave rise to the 5 T cell receptor beta chains below, sequenced in a study of CD8+ T cells in alopecia areata. The treatment was: oral pan-JAK inhibitor, 5-10 mg twice daily. Isolated RNA was reverse transcribed into cDNA used as the sequencing template. The protocol was immunoSEQ multiplex PCR, while the TCRdb copy is restricted to in-frame clones and leaves out a portion. The table records some 190,000 clones, around three fifths of them present only once. This sample comprised CD4+ T cells sorted from blood, obtained around week 50, from a patient treated with tofacitinib. The receptors shown here come from a human donor with alopecia areata.

This sequence joins TRBV6-6 and TRBJ1-2, with 11 bases aligning to TRBD1. This CDR3 spans 14 amino acids. Germline loops: CDR1 MNHNY, CDR2 SVGAGI (reference sequence). V gave up 7 bases and J gave up 4 bases; unmatched junction bases: 5. The CDR3 DNA is TGTGCCAGCAAAAGGGACAGGGGGTTCTATGGCTACACCTTC. Translating it yields CASKRDRGFYGYTF.

The chain combines TRBV12-5 with TRBJ2-1, with D possibly being TRBD1 or TRBD2 (5 bases each). The CDR3 extends over 17 amino acids. The ends were cut back, 2 bases at V and 1 base at J, with 15 bases in the middle. Germline V gene lookup returns CDR1 LGHNT and CDR2 FRNRAP. The CDR3 reads CASGLPRGTESYNEQFF. CDR3 coding DNA: TGTGCTAGTGGTTTGCCCCGTGGGACGGAATCCTACAATGAGCAGTTCTTC.

With respect to this clone: The sample has other DNA sequences that encode this CDR3 too. This chain uses TRBV7-2 with TRBJ2-1, with 9 bases that match TRBD1. This CDR3 is 16 amino acids long. The ends lost 1 base at V and 3 bases at J; junction bases unmatched: 4. CDR1 is SGHTA, CDR2 FQGNSA, per germline. In DNA, the CDR3 is TGTGCCAGCAGCTTAGTCGGGACAGGGAGCTACAATGAGCAGTTCTTC. Translation gives CASSLVGTGSYNEQFF. Variable domain in full (rest from reference TRBV7-2 and TRBJ2-1): GAGVSQSPSNKVTEKGKDVELRCDPISGHTALYWYRQSLGQGLEFLIYFQGNSAPDKSGLPSDRFSAERTGGSVSTLTIQRTQQEDSAVYLCASSLVGTGSYNEQFFGPGTRLTVL.

V is TRBV9 and J is TRBJ2-1; the D call may be TRBD1 or TRBD2 (5 bases each). Trimming took 2 bases from V and 5 from J, leaving 8 bases between them. Per the germline V gene, CDR1 is SGDLS and CDR2 is YYNGEE. The CDR3 sequence is 13 residues long. The CDR3 region is CASSVGPNNEQFF. CDR3 coding DNA: TGTGCCAGCAGCGTGGGACCGAACAATGAGCAGTTCTTC.

The V call is TRBV7-2, the J call TRBJ1-2; D call uncertain. V was shortened by 2 bases and J by 1 base, with 11 bases between the two germline ends. The CDR3 is 15 amino acids. Germline V gene data show CDR1 as SGHTA and CDR2 as FQGNSA. The CDR3 protein is CASSLTGPNNYGYTF. The CDR3 coding sequence is TGTGCCAGCAGCTTAACCGGGCCTAATAACTATGGCTACACCTTC. The complete variable domain, with remaining parts taken from reference TRBV7-2 and TRBJ1-2, reads GAGVSQSPSNKVTEKGKDVELRCDPISGHTALYWYRQSLGQGLEFLIYFQGNSAPDKSGLPSDRFSAERTGGSVSTLTIQRTQQEDSAVYLCASSLTGPNNYGYTFGSGTRLTVV.